The 28 T cell receptor beta chains given below trace back to one sample, sequenced in a study of blood T cell repertoires in COVID-19. Sequencing was performed with immunoSEQ multiplex PCR; in TCRdb, only in-frame clones are kept and a portion is missing. The table has 200,000 to 250,000 clones, 84% seen once. The specimen was PBMCs or T cells enriched from blood (not recorded which). Source of these receptors: a middle-aged woman who had recovered from COVID-19.

Comments on this clone: One junction end does not reproduce the germline sequence, and a read error may be involved. The V and J genes are TRBV7-3 and TRBJ2-1; 9 positions agree with TRBD2. CDR3 size: 16 residues. Germline CDR1 is SGHTA and CDR2 is FQGTGA. The chain's CDR3 is CASSLTSAGGYTEQFF. In nucleotides, the CDR3 is TGTGCCAGCAGCTTAACCAGTGCGGGAGGGTACACTGAGCAGTTCTTC.

This clone was observed a handful of times. V is TRBV4-1 and J is TRBJ2-1, with TRBD2 identical over 12 bases. The V gene end was trimmed by 4 bases and the J gene end by 4 bases; junction bases not matched to a gene: 5. Germline loops: CDR1 MGHRA, CDR2 YSYEKL. There are 16 residues in the CDR3. CDR3 amino acids: CASSPRLAGEYNEQFF. The CDR3 nucleotides read TGCGCCAGCAGCCCGCGACTAGCGGGGGAATACAATGAGCAGTTCTTC.

The chain carries TRBV27 and TRBJ1-4, with no clear D. The CDR3 consists of 18 residues. Germline CDR1 reads MNHEY; CDR2 reads SMNVEV (reference sequence). The V and J ends lost 0 bases and 5 bases respectively, with 19 bases between them. The CDR3 sequence is CASSLSFQVYFGNEKLFF. For the CDR3, the DNA is TGTGCCAGCAGTTTATCGTTTCAGGTTTATTTTGGGAATGAAAAACTGTTTTTT.

The chain recombines TRBV18 with TRBJ2-6; 9 bases line up with TRBD2. With V trimmed by 5 bases and J by 0 bases, 5 bases remained unmatched. The germline V gene has CDR1 KGHSH and CDR2 LQKENI. This CDR3 is 17 amino acids long. CDR3 sequence (DNA): TGTGCCAGCTCAGGTAGCGGGAGAATCTCTGGGGCCAACGTCCTGACTTTC. Amino acid sequence: CASSGSGRISGANVLTF.

This chain uses TRBV11-3 with TRBJ2-3; 9 bases agree with TRBD2. The J segment lost 1 base and the V segment lost 5 bases, leaving 10 bases of the junction unmatched. CDR3 length: 17 residues. The V gene's germline CDR1 is SGHNT and CDR2 YENEEA. CDR3 coding DNA: TGTGCCAGCAGCGCCGCCCGGACTAGCGTGGGCACAGATACGCAGTATTTT. The encoded protein is CASSAARTSVGTDTQYF.

This chain links TRBV28 with TRBJ2-1, with unresolved D. Per the germline V gene, CDR1 is MDHEN and CDR2 is SYDVKM. This CDR3 is 12 amino acids long. Between the trimmed V and J ends, which lost 3 bases and 7 bases, there was a span of 7 bases. This CDR3 reads CASSLMRNEQFF. CDR3 sequence (DNA): TGTGCCAGCAGTTTGATGCGTAATGAGCAGTTCTTC.

This rearrangement joins TRBV4-2 to TRBJ2-3; D possibly corresponds to TRBD2 (5 bases). This CDR3 has 17 residues. Between the trimmed V and J ends, which lost 2 bases and 6 bases, there was a span of 21 bases. Germline V gives CDR1 LGHNA, CDR2 YNFKEQ. The CDR3 loop reads CASSQSYGELVTDTQYF. The CDR3 nucleotides are TGTGCCAGCAGCCAATCCTATGGGGAACTAGTTACGGATACGCAGTATTTT.

The chain uses TRBV18 and TRBJ1-1, with no clear D. There are 13 residues in the CDR3. Between the trimmed V and J ends, which lost 4 bases and 1 base, there was a span of 7 bases. The germline V gene encodes CDR1 KGHSH and CDR2 LQKENI. This CDR3 is CASSRLENTEAFF. The CDR3 DNA sequence: TGTGCCAGCTCACGACTCGAGAACACTGAAGCTTTCTTT.

The CDR3 sequence is CASSSPGNSNQPQHF. The CDR3 nucleotides read TGTGCCAGCAGCTCTCCGGGAAATAGCAATCAGCCCCAGCATTTT. The gene calls are TRBV7-9 and TRBJ1-5; unclear D gene. The CDR3 runs 15 residues. Germline V gene data show CDR1 as SEHNR and CDR2 as FQNEAQ (reference sequence). V was pared by 4 bases and J by 0 bases, with 10 bases between.

The V gene is TRBV18, the J gene TRBJ2-7, with D possibly being TRBD1 (6 bases). The CDR3 consists of 13 residues. In germline, CDR1 is KGHSH, CDR2 LQKENI. Trimming took off 2 bases at V and 5 bases at J, with 10 bases between the two ends. The CDR3 sequence is CASSPGGRDEQYF. In DNA, the CDR3 is TGTGCCAGCTCACCAGGGGGCCGCGACGAGCAGTACTTC.

This clone was observed a single time. The DNA for the CDR3 is TGTGCCAGCAGCCCTGGGGAGCGGGGGAAAGATACGCAGTATTTT. This gives the protein CASSPGERGKDTQYF. The chain couples TRBV28 to TRBJ2-3; 8 nucleotides agree with TRBD2. The germline V gene encodes CDR1 MDHEN and CDR2 SYDVKM. The V and J ends lost 6 bases and 5 bases, in that order; junction bases with no gene match: 10. The CDR3 runs to 15 residues.

The J gene is TRBJ1-1, the V gene TRBV3-1 (or the pseudogene TRBV3-2); 8 bases fit TRBD1. The CDR3 totals 13 residues. CDR1 LGHDT and CDR2 YNNKEL come from the germline V gene (reference sequence). CDR3: CVAGQGMNTEAFF. For the CDR3, the DNA is TGTGTGGCCGGACAGGGCATGAACACTGAAGCTTTCTTT.

The chain joins TRBV30 to TRBJ1-3, with no clear D. The CDR3 is 13 residues long. Germline CDR1 is GTSNPN and CDR2 is SVGIG (reference sequence). Deletions cut 3 bases from V and 4 bases from J, with 10 bases between. The CDR3 sequence: CAWSPAGGNTIYF. Written as DNA, the CDR3 is TGTGCCTGGAGCCCCGCCGGGGGAAACACCATATATTTT. Full variable domain (remainder filled in from reference TRBV30 and TRBJ1-3): SQTIHQWPATLVQPVGSPLSLECTVEGTSNPNLYWYRQAAGRGLQLLFYSVGIGQISSEVPQNLSASRPQDRQFILSSKKLLLSDSGFYLCAWSPAGGNTIYFGEGSWLTVV.

This rearrangement joins TRBV14 to TRBJ2-3; 10 positions match TRBD2. Looked up from germline, CDR1 is SGHDN and CDR2 is FVKESK. With 6 bases clipped from V and 4 bases from J, the junction kept 7 bases outside the gene matches. The CDR3 is 15 residues long. CDR3 DNA sequence: TGTGCCAGCAGTCCTTCCGGGACTAGCGCAGATACGCAGTATTTT. Translation gives CASSPSGTSADTQYF. The entire variable domain, with the rest obtained from reference TRBV14 and TRBJ2-3, is as follows: EAGVTQFPSHSVIEKGQTVTLRCDPISGHDNLYWYRRVMGKEIKFLLHFVKESKQDESGMPNNRFLAERTGGTYSTLKVQPAELEDSGVYFCASSPSGTSADTQYFGPGTRLTVL.

Written as DNA, the CDR3 is TGTGCCAGCTCACCACGGAGGGCGTTCGACACTGAAGCTTTCTTT. This sequence encodes CASSPRRAFDTEAFF. This rearrangement joins TRBV18 to TRBJ1-1, with D uncertain. Germline V gene data show CDR1 as KGHSH and CDR2 as LQKENI. The V end was cut by 1 base, the J end by 3 bases, with 12 bases between. This CDR3 is 15 amino acids long.

The chain couples TRBV28 to TRBJ2-7; D may be TRBD1 (6 bases). Germline CDR1 and CDR2: MDHEN and SYDVKM. V was shortened by 5 bases and J by 7 bases, with 21 bases between the two germline ends. The CDR3 loop spans 15 amino acids. CDR3 loop: CASSLSDSEAREQYF. CDR3 DNA sequence: TGTGCCAGCAGTCTATCGGACAGCGAAGCGCGGGAGCAGTACTTC.

This clone was detected a few times. The V call is TRBV28, the J call TRBJ1-2; 7 bases map to TRBD1. The CDR3 sequence is 13 residues long. The junction had 7 bases not matched to a gene; V was cut back by 6 bases and J by 6 bases. Germline CDR1 reads MDHEN; CDR2 reads SYDVKM. The CDR3 is CASSQDRLDGYTF. CDR3 nucleotides: TGTGCCAGCAGCCAGGACAGGTTGGATGGCTACACCTTC.

The chain joins TRBV7-2 to TRBJ1-5, with a tentative D call TRBD1 (5 bases). This CDR3 is built from 15 residues. V lost 3 bases to trimming and J lost 2 bases, with 11 bases between them. The germline V gene encodes CDR1 SGHTA and CDR2 FQGNSA. The CDR3 loop reads CASSFRGPGNQPQHF. CDR3 DNA sequence: TGTGCCAGCAGCTTTAGGGGTCCGGGCAATCAGCCCCAGCATTTT.

CDR3 nucleotide sequence: TGTGCCAGCAGCGTAGCTCCGGCAGGGTTCAGGGAGCAGTACTTC. Translating gives CASSVAPAGFREQYF. V usage is TRBV9 and J usage is TRBJ2-7; D is perhaps TRBD1 (5 bases). Germline loops: CDR1 SGDLS, CDR2 YYNGEE. Trimming removed 0 bases from V and 7 bases from J, with 17 bases in between. CDR3 size: 15 residues. Supplemented by reference TRBV9 and TRBJ2-7, the full variable domain reads DSGVTQTPKHLITATGQRVTLRCSPRSGDLSVYWYQQSLDQGLQFLIQYYNGEERAKGNILERFSAQQFPDLHSELNLSSLELGDSALYFCASSVAPAGFREQYFGPGTRLTVT.

The chain uses TRBV5-5 and TRBJ2-1; 8 bases fit TRBD2. CDR3 length: 16 amino acids. Per the germline V gene, CDR1 is SGHKS and CDR2 is YYEKEE (reference sequence). V was clipped by 0 bases and J by 0 bases; unmatched bases: 2. The CDR3, as DNA: TGTGCCAGCAGCTTGGATAGCGGGAACTCCTACAATGAGCAGTTCTTC. It yields the protein CASSLDSGNSYNEQFF.

The chain joins TRBV28 to TRBJ2-7, with 8 bases matching TRBD1. The CDR3 has 16 residues. The V gene's germline CDR1 is MDHEN and CDR2 SYDVKM. Losses at the gene ends were 6 bases for V and 4 bases for J; bases not matched to a gene: 14. The CDR3 here is CASRIPGRGRRYEQYF. The CDR3, as DNA: TGTGCCAGCAGAATCCCTGGCAGGGGGCGTAGGTACGAGCAGTACTTC. The full variable domain, rest sourced from reference TRBV28 and TRBJ2-7, is DVKVTQSSRYLVKRTGEKVFLECVQDMDHENMFWYRQDPGLGLRLIYFSYDVKMKEKGDIPEGYSVSREKKERFSLILESASTNQTSMYLCASRIPGRGRRYEQYFGPGTRLTVT.

The V gene is TRBV14, the J gene TRBJ2-7; 7 nucleotides agree with TRBD1. Germline V lookup: CDR1 SGHDN, CDR2 FVKESK. The CDR3 has 13 residues. V shed 6 bases and J 3 bases; nucleotides not matched to a gene: 5. As DNA, the CDR3 is TGTGCCAGCAGTCGGGACAGCCTCTACGAGCAGTACTTC. Protein product: CASSRDSLYEQYF.

This chain connects TRBV3-1 (or the pseudogene TRBV3-2) to TRBJ1-1; weak D call: TRBD1 (6 bases). The length of the CDR3 is 13 residues. Germline loops: CDR1 LGHDT, CDR2 YNNKEL (reference sequence). V was shortened by 5 bases and J by 4 bases, with 11 bases between the two germline ends. The CDR3 DNA reads TGTGCCAGCAGCAATACCAGGGGCACTGAAGCTTTCTTT. Translating it yields CASSNTRGTEAFF.

The chain uses TRBV5-4 and TRBJ2-3; 8 positions agree with TRBD2. Germline assignment: CDR1 SGHNT and CDR2 YYREEE (reference sequence). This CDR3 comprises 17 residues. V lost 0 bases to trimming and J lost 4 bases; unmatched junction nucleotides: 10. CDR3 coding DNA: TGTGCCAGCAGCTTGGTATTAGCGGGACCCCCCGCAGATACGCAGTATTTT. Translating gives CASSLVLAGPPADTQYF.

The chain employs TRBV12-3 or TRBV12-4 and TRBJ2-1, with 8 positions matching TRBD2. V lost 6 bases and J lost 4; bases outside the gene matches: 2. The CDR3 spans 13 residues. CDR3 coding DNA: TGTGCCAGCAGGGCGGGAGGTTACAATGAGCAGTTCTTC. Protein: CASRAGGYNEQFF.

The rearrangement links TRBV2 to TRBJ2-7; perhaps TRBD1 as D (5 bases). Trimming took 6 bases from V and 5 from J, leaving 14 bases between them. CDR3 size: 13 residues. Germline V CDR1 and CDR2: SNHLY, FYNNEI. This CDR3 is CASSVQGRNEQYF. For the CDR3, the DNA is TGTGCCAGCAGCGTGCAGGGTAGAAACGAGCAGTACTTC.

This chain uses TRBV27 with TRBJ2-5; a weak D match, TRBD1 (6 bases). Germline V lookup: CDR1 MNHEY, CDR2 SMNVEV (reference sequence). V lost 10 bases and J lost 3, with 21 bases in between. This CDR3 is built from 15 residues. The CDR3 is CATSGQPGVEETQYF. The CDR3 DNA reads TGTGCCACCTCCGGACAGCCCGGGGTGGAAGAGACCCAGTACTTC.

This clone was seen more than once but under ten times. The chain combines TRBV5-4 with TRBJ1-3; possibly TRBD1 for D (5 bases). The CDR3 contains 16 residues. Germline CDR1 reads SGHNT; CDR2 reads YYREEE (reference sequence). Trimming left V 5 bases short and J 4 bases short, with 19 bases between. The CDR3: CASSTPQDMGGNTIYF. For the CDR3, the DNA is TGTGCCAGCAGTACCCCACAGGATATGGGGGGAAACACCATATATTTT.